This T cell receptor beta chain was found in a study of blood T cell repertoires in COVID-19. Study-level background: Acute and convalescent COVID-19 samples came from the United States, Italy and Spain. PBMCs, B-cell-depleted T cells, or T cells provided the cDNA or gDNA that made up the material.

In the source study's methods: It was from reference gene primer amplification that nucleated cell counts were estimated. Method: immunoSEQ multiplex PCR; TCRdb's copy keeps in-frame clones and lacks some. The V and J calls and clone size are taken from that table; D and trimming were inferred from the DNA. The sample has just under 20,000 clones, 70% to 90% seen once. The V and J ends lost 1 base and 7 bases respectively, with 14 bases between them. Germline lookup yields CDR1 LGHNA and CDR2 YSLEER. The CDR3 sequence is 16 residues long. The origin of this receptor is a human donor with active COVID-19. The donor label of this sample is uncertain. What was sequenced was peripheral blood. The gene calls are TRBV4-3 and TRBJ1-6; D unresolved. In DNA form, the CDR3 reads TGCGCCAGCAGCCAAGGGCCAGGCGAGGGAAATTCACCCCTCCACTTT. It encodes CASSQGPGEGNSPLHF.